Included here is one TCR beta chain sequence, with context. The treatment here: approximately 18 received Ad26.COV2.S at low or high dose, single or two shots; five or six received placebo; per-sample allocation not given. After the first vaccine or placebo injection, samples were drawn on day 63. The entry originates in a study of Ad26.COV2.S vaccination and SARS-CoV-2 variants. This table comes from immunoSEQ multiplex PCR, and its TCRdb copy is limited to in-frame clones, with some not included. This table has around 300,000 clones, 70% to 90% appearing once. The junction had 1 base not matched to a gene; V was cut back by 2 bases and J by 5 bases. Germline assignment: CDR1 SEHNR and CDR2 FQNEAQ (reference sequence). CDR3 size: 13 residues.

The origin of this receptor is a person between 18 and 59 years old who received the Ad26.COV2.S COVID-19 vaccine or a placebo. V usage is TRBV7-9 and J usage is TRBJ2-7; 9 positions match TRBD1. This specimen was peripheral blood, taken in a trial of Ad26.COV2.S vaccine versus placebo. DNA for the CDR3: TGTGCCAGCAGCTTAAGGGACAGGGACGAGCAGTACTTC. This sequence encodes CASSLRDRDEQYF.